This TCR beta chain was recorded in a study of T cell responses to AZD1222 COVID-19 vaccine. Clones were sequenced by immunoSEQ multiplex PCR, and TCRdb holds only the in-frame ones, with some missing. The sample includes 150,000 to 200,000 clones, 90% to 95% seen only once; the top ten take around 0.9%. The V gene's germline CDR1 is ENHRY and CDR2 SYGVKD. The CDR3 sequence is 15 residues long. V lost 0 bases, J lost 3 bases, and 12 bases lay in between. This receptor was obtained from an adult in good health. The chain employs TRBV10-3 and TRBJ2-7; D gene unclear. Material: peripheral blood, obtained on day 0 of AZD1222 vaccination. The CDR3 sequence: CAISESIGLNYEQYF. The DNA for the CDR3 is TGTGCCATCAGTGAGTCGATTGGGTTAAACTACGAGCAGTACTTC.